This TCR beta chain emerged from a study of shared clonotypes between healthy human individuals. TCRdb's table, derived via immunoSEQ multiplex PCR, lists solely in-frame clones and lacks some. Of about 2 million clones in the sample, about 95% were seen once. Study findings and constraints: Memory subsets generally showed smaller estimated richness than naive subsets did. Few donors limited the genetic and exposure-history diversity represented. Researchers sampled only blood; tissue repertoires likely differ. Sequencing depth was a factor that was expected to affect clonotype sharing among donors.

Naive-designated CD8 cells lacked CD45RO, were positively enriched for CCR7, and omitted terminally differentiated effector memory CD45RA+ cells. This clone came up once. The target antigen is unknown. Sequenced input: naive CD8+ T cells sorted from blood. The TCR comes from a man aged 18 to 30 in good health.

The CDR3 DNA reads as TGTGCCAGCAAGTTGGAACCGGGACAGGGGGCCTACGAGCAGTACTTC. Translation gives CASKLEPGQGAYEQYF. The chain couples TRBV27 to TRBJ2-7; 11 nucleotides match TRBD1. The CDR3 consists of 16 residues. The V segment lost 7 bases and the J segment 2 bases; nucleotides outside the gene matches: 10. Per germline, CDR1 MNHEY and CDR2 SMNVEV (reference sequence).